This T cell receptor beta chain was profiled in a study of T cells in women clearing cervical HPV infection. The method was immunoSEQ multiplex PCR; TCRdb's version includes in-frame clones alone and lacks a portion of them. Its table lists about 30,000 clones. On this clone: The read finishes 3 residues shy of the CDR3 end, and the germline J gene is used to complete it.

This CDR3 has 13 amino acids. The V gene lost 4 bases and the J gene lost 1 base, with 7 bases spanning the gap. Germline CDR1 is SNHLY and CDR2 is FYNNEI. The chain employs TRBV2 and TRBJ2-5, with D tentatively TRBD1 (5 bases). The TCR originated in a woman aged 18-70 years with a cervical HPV16 infection that either progressed to CIN3+ or cleared (not recorded which). The sample was blood buffy coat. The CDR3 is CASSAQGQETQYF. CDR3 DNA, as far as it was read: TGTGCCAGCAGTGCTCAGGGCCAAGAGACC.